The following is a T cell receptor (beta chain) sequence with its context. The antigen remains unidentified. Alongside a J-beta primer mix, a sample-barcoded 5' primer served in a second PCR lasting about 6 to 12 cycles. TCRdb itself ran the 5' RACE reads through MiXCR, one entry per CDR3 protein. The sample has 700,000 or so distinct CDR3 sequences, around two fifths seen once. The data are from a study of blood T cells in healthy people across ages. Peripheral blood, approximately 10 milliliters per donor, was collected. Study observations and caveats: Long-lived and aged donors differed, with more naive CD4+ cells and higher diversity in the long-lived.

The CDR3 totals 16 residues. V was shortened by 8 bases and J by 3 bases, with 21 bases between the two germline ends. The clonotype originates from a man older than 75 in good health. The specimen was blood. The chain has TRBV12-3 or TRBV12-4 and TRBJ2-3; a possible D gene is TRBD1 (6 bases). CDR3 DNA: TGTGCCAGCTCAGGGGATGGCAGAGTGGGAACAGATACGCAGTATTTT. Residues: CASSGDGRVGTDTQYF.